The sequence of this T cell receptor (beta chain) was determined in a study of T-cell reconstitution after alpha-beta-depleted transplantation in children. A library of TCRbeta sequences, prepared with unique molecular identifiers, was generated. TCRdb re-called the PCR reads with MiXCR, one entry per CDR3 protein. The profile shows about 610,000 distinct CDR3 sequences, roughly a quarter of them singletons. Broader study findings: One year post-transplant, T-cell counts and diversity were largely derived from T cells produced anew.

As to this clonotype: The antigen is not known.

The CDR3 covers 12 residues. Germline CDR1 is DFQATT and CDR2 is SNEGSKA (reference sequence). The germline V and J ends were trimmed by 5 bases and 4 bases, with 8 bases remaining between them. The clonotype was recovered from a boy under two years old with Wiskott-Aldrich syndrome, due to receive a stem cell transplant. V gene TRBV20-1 combines with J gene TRBJ2-2, with a tentative D call TRBD2 (5 bases). Material: PBMCs, obtained before TCRalphabeta/CD19-depleted stem cell transplant. CDR3 residues: CSAPTSTGELFF. CDR3 DNA: TGCAGTGCTCCCACTAGCACCGGGGAGCTGTTTTTT.